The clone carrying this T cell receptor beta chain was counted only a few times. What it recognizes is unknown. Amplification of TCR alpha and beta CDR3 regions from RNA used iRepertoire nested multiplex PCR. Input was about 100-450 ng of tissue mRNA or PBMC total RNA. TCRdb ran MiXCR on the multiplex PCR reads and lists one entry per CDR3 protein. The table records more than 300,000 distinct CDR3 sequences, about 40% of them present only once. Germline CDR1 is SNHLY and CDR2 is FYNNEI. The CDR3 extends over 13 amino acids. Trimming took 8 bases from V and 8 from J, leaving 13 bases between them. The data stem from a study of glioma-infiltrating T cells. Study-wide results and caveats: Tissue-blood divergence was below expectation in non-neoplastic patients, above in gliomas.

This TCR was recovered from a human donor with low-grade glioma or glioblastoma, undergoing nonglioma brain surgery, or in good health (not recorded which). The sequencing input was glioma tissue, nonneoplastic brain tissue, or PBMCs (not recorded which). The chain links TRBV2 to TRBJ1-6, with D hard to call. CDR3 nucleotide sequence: TGTGCCAGCTCTCAAGGGATTTATTCACCCCTCCACTTT. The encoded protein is CASSQGIYSPLHF.